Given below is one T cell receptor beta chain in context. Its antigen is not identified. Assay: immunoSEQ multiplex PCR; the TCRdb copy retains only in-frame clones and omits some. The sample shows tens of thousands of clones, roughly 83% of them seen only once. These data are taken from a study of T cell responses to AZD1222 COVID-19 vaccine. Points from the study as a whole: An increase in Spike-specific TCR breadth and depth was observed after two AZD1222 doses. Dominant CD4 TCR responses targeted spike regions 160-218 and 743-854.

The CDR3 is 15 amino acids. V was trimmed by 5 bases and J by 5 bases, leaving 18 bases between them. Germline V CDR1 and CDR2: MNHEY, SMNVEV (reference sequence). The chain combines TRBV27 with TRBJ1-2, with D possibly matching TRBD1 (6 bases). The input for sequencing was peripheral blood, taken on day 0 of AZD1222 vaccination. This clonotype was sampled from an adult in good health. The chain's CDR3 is CASSLRDGGPYGYTF. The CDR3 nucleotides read TGTGCCAGCAGTCTCCGGGACGGGGGCCCTTATGGCTACACCTTC.